A single sample gave rise to the 2 T cell receptor beta chains below, sequenced in a study of T cell responses to AZD1222 COVID-19 vaccine. The data were produced by immunoSEQ multiplex PCR, yet TCRdb's version contains in-frame clones alone and is incomplete. The sample records 130,000 to 150,000 clones, roughly 93% being singletons. The material sequenced was peripheral blood, taken after recovery from COVID-19. The origin of the receptors is an adult who had recovered from COVID-19.

This clone was seen once. The V and J genes are TRBV30 and TRBJ1-2; perhaps TRBD1 as D (5 bases). The CDR3 extends over 14 amino acids. V lost 4 bases and J 4 bases, leaving 16 bases between the germline ends. From germline, CDR1 is GTSNPN and CDR2 SVGIG (reference sequence). The CDR3 sequence: CAWTPRRGGYGYTF. The CDR3 DNA is TGTGCCTGGACTCCTCGGAGGGGAGGCTATGGCTACACCTTC.

V gene TRBV2 combines with J gene TRBJ2-2; a weak D match, TRBD1 (6 bases). In germline, CDR1 is SNHLY, CDR2 FYNNEI. The CDR3 runs 15 residues. V dropped 6 bases and J dropped 5 bases, with 16 bases sitting between them. CDR3: CASRSPGVLTGELFF. CDR3 nucleotide sequence: TGTGCCAGCAGGAGCCCAGGGGTCCTTACCGGGGAGCTGTTTTTT.